This record covers a single T cell receptor (beta chain). This entry belongs to a study of blood T cell repertoires in COVID-19. TCRdb's table, derived via immunoSEQ multiplex PCR, lists solely in-frame clones and lacks some. The data hold around 250,000 clones, with about four fifths observed a single time. V lost 4 bases and J 8 bases, leaving 11 bases between the germline ends. This CDR3 contains 12 residues. CDR1 is LGHDT and CDR2 is YNNKEL in the germline V gene (reference sequence). The material sequenced was peripheral blood. This chain links TRBV3-1 (or the pseudogene TRBV3-2) with TRBJ1-1; the D is unclear. The sequence derives from a man aged 25 to 40 who had recovered from COVID-19. CDR3 coding DNA: TGTGCCAGCAGCCGGGGAGGAAGGGAAGCTTTCTTT. Its translation is CASSRGGREAFF.